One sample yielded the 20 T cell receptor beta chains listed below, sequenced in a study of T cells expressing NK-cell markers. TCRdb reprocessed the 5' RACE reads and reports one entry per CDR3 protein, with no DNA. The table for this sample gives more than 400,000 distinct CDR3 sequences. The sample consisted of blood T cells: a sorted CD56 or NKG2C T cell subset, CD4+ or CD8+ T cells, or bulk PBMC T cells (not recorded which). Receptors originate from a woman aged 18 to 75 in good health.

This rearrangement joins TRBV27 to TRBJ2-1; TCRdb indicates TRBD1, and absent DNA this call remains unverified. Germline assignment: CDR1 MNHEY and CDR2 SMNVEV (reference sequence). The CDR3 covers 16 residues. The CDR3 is CASSEGQGESYNEQFF.

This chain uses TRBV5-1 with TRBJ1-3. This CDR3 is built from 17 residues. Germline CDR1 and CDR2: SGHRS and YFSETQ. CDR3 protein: CASSRGGRESSGNTIYF. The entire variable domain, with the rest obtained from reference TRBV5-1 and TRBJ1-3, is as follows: KAGVTQTPRYLIKTRGQQVTLSCSPISGHRSVSWYQQTPGQGLQFLFEYFSETQRNKGNFPGRFSGRQFSNSRSEMNVSTLELGDSALYLCASSRGGRESSGNTIYFGEGSWLTVV.

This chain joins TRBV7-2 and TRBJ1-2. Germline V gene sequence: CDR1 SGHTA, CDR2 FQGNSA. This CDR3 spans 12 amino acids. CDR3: CASTDLPNGYTF.

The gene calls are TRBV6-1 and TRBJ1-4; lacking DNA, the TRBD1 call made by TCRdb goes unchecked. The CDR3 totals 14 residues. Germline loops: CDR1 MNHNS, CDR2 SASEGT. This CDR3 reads CASSWTGKDEKLFF.

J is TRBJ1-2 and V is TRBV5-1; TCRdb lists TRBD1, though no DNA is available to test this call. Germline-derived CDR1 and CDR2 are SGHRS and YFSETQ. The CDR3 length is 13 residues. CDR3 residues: CASSFFAGGGYTF.

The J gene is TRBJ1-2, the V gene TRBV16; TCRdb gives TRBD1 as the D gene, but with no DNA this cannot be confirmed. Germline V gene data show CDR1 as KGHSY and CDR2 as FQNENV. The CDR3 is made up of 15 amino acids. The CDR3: CASSRPGQGIYGYTF. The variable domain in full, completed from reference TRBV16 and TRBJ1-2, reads GEEVAQTPKHLVRGEGQKAKLYCAPIKGHSYVFWYQQVLKNEFKFLISFQNENVFDETGMPKERFSAKCLPNSPCSLEIQATKLEDSAVYFCASSRPGQGIYGYTFGSGTRLTVV.

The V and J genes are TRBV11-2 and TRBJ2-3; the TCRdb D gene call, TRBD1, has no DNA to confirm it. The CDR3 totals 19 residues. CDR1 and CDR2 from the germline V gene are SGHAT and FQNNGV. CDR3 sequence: CASSGLGGPRTFSTDTQYF.

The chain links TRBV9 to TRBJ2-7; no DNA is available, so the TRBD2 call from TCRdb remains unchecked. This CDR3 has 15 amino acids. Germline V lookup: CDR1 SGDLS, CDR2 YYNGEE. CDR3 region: CASSGGLAEVYEQYF.

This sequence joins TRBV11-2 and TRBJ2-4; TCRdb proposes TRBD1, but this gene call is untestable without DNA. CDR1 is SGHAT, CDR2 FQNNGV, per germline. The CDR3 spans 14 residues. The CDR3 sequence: CASSLGGTGNIQHF.

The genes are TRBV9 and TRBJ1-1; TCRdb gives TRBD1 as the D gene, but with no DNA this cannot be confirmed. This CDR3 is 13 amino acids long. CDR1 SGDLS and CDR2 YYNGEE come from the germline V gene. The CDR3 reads CASSPPRDTEAFF.

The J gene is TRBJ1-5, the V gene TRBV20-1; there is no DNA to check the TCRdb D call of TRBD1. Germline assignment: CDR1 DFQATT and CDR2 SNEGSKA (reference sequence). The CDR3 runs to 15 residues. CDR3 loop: CSAIPSGTGKQPQHF.

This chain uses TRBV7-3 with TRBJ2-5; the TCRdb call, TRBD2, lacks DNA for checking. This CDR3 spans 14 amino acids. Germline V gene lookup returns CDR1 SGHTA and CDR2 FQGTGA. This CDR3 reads CASALEPGGETQYF.

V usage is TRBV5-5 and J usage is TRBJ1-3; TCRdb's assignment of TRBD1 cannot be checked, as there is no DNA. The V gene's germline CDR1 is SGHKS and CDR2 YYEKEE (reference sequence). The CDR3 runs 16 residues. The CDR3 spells CASRSGQGFGGNTIYF. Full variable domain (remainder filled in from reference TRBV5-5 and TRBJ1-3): DAGVTQSPTHLIKTRGQQVTLRCSPISGHKSVSWYQQVLGQGPQFIFQYYEKEERGRGNFPDRFSARQFPNYSSELNVNALLLGDSALYLCASRSGQGFGGNTIYFGEGSWLTVV.

CDR3 region: CASSLTMGSYEQYF. The chain carries TRBV12-3 or TRBV12-4 and TRBJ2-7. The CDR3 totals 14 residues.

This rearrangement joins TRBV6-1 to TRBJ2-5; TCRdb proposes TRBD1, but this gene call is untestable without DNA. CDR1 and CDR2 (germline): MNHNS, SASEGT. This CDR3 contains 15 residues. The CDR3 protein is CASRQTGLVQETQYF.

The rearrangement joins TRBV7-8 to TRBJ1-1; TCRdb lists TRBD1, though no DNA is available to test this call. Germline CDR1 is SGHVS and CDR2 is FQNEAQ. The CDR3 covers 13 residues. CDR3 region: CASTLGTNTEAFF.

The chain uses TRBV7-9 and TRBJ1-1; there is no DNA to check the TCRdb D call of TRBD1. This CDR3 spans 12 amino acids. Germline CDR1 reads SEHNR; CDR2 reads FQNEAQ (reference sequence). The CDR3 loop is CASSLGDGEAFF. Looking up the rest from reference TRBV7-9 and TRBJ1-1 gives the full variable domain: DTGVSQNPRHKITKRGQNVTFRCDPISEHNRLYWYRQTLGQGPEFLTYFQNEAQLEKSRLLSDRFSAERPKGSFSTLEIQRTEQGDSAMYLCASSLGDGEAFFGQGTRLTVV.

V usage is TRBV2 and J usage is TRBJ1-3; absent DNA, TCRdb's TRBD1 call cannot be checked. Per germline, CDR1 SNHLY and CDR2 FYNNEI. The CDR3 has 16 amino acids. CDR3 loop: CASTGQGPALGNTIYF.

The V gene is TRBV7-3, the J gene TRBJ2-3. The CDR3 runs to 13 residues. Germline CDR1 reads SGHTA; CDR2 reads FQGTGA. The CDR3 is CASSLSITDTQYF. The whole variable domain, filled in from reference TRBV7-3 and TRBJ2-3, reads GAGVSQTPSNKVTEKGKYVELRCDPISGHTALYWYRQSLGQGPEFLIYFQGTGAADDSGLPNDRFFAVRPEGSVSTLKIQRTERGDSAVYLCASSLSITDTQYFGPGTRLTVL.

CDR3: CASSLTDRLEGYTF. The chain recombines TRBV6-1 with TRBJ1-2. Germline assignment: CDR1 MNHNS and CDR2 SASEGT. This CDR3 spans 14 amino acids.